This T cell receptor (beta chain) was retrieved from a study of preoperative IRX-2 immunotherapy in early breast cancer. The V gene's germline CDR1 is LGHNA and CDR2 YSLEER. Losses at the gene ends were 0 bases for V and 4 bases for J; bases not matched to a gene: 9. This CDR3 contains 17 residues. Noted treatment: preoperative locoregional IRX-2 cytokine immunotherapy. The repertoire was sequenced with immunoSEQ multiplex PCR; TCRdb's copy has only in-frame clones and lacks some. The table records roughly 45,000 clones, about 95% of them present only once. This TCR was sampled from a human donor with breast cancer. The material sequenced was tumor tissue, taken after IRX-2 immunotherapy. The chain couples TRBV4-3 to TRBJ2-7; TRBD1 agrees at 10 bases. In nucleotides, the CDR3 is TGCGCCAGCAGCCAAGACCAAAACTTGGGACAGGGGTACGAGCAGTACTTC. Translating gives CASSQDQNLGQGYEQYF.